This entry lists 27 T cell receptor beta chains sequenced from one sample in a study of blood T cell repertoires in COVID-19. Profiling relied on immunoSEQ multiplex PCR, and the TCRdb table lists in-frame clones only, not all of them. Of about 280,000 clones in the sample, nearly 90% were seen once. The sequencing sample was made of peripheral blood. The receptors were sampled from a woman younger than 45 with COVID-19, enrolled during active disease.

The chain has TRBV12-3 or TRBV12-4 and TRBJ1-2, with D tentatively TRBD1 (5 bases). This CDR3 is 13 amino acids long. V gave up 6 bases and J gave up 7 bases, with 15 bases separating them. The CDR3 is CASSWGEFSGYTF. DNA of the CDR3: TGTGCCAGCAGCTGGGGGGAGTTTAGTGGCTACACCTTC.

This chain links TRBV15 with TRBJ2-2; TRBD2 is a possible D gene (6 bases). The V and J ends lost 0 bases and 5 bases respectively, with 19 bases between them. The length of the CDR3 is 18 residues. The germline CDR1 and CDR2 sequences are LNHNV and YYDKDF (reference sequence). The CDR3 region is CATSRDRGLRQRTGELFF. The CDR3 DNA is TGTGCCACCAGCAGAGATCGGGGGTTAAGACAGCGGACCGGGGAGCTGTTTTTT.

This chain joins TRBV7-2 and TRBJ2-3; maybe TRBD2 (5 bases). Deletions cut 5 bases from V and 14 bases from J, with 17 bases between. The CDR3 spans 12 residues. Germline V gene lookup returns CDR1 SGHTA and CDR2 FQGNSA. The CDR3 is CASSNRGLYMYF. CDR3 nucleotide sequence: TGTGCCAGCAGCAATAGAGGGTTATATATGTATTTT.

This chain uses TRBV18 with TRBJ1-2; D possibly corresponds to TRBD1 (6 bases). The CDR3 totals 17 residues. Germline V gene lookup returns CDR1 KGHSH and CDR2 LQKENI. V dropped 4 bases and J dropped 6 bases, with 24 bases sitting between them. In DNA form, the CDR3 reads TGTGCCAGCTCACGAGGACAGTTGTCGGGGCTTGGTGATGGCTACACCTTC. Its protein is CASSRGQLSGLGDGYTF. Complete variable domain (other parts from reference TRBV18 and TRBJ1-2): NAGVMQNPRHLVRRRGQEARLRCSPMKGHSHVYWYRQLPEEGLKFMVYLQKENIIDESGMPKERFSAEFPKEGPSILRIQQVVRGDSAAYFCASSRGQLSGLGDGYTFGSGTRLTVV.

This clone has more than one count but fewer than ten. The gene calls are TRBV11-2 and TRBJ1-2; 7 bases map to TRBD1. The length of the CDR3 is 15 residues. V was pared by 5 bases and J by 8 bases, with 14 bases of the junction left unmatched. The germline gives CDR1 SGHAT, CDR2 FQNNGV. CDR3 in DNA: TGTGCCAGCAGCCCCGCCCGCACAGGGGCTAACGGCTACACCTTC. Protein sequence: CASSPARTGANGYTF.

The V gene is TRBV7-6, the J gene TRBJ2-7; a possible D gene is TRBD2 (5 bases). Deletions cut 5 bases from V and 7 bases from J, with 9 bases between. The germline V gene has CDR1 SGHVS and CDR2 FNYEAQ. The CDR3 has 11 amino acids. The CDR3 spells CASSASGEQYF. CDR3 bases: TGTGCCAGCAGCGCGTCGGGGGAGCAGTACTTC.

CDR3 protein: CASSVDNNQPQHF. The CDR3 DNA follows: TGTGCCAGCAGCGTAGATAACAATCAGCCCCAGCATTTT. This chain joins TRBV9 and TRBJ1-5; no reliable D call. This CDR3 has 13 amino acids. Germline CDR1 reads SGDLS; CDR2 reads YYNGEE. V was pared by 0 bases and J by 3 bases, with 4 bases between.

V usage is TRBV28 and J usage is TRBJ1-2; 7 bases are shared with TRBD1. Trimming at V came to 6 bases and at J to 3 bases, leaving 10 bases not matched to a gene. Germline CDR1 reads MDHEN; CDR2 reads SYDVKM. The length of the CDR3 is 15 residues. The CDR3 DNA reads TGTGCCAGCAGGTCGACAGGGTCAGGCGACTATGGCTACACCTTC. Protein product: CASRSTGSGDYGYTF.

The chain employs TRBV11-2 and TRBJ1-2; the D gene is possibly TRBD1 (5 bases). V dropped 0 bases and J dropped 3 bases, with 11 bases sitting between them. Germline values: CDR1 SGHAT, CDR2 FQNNGV. The CDR3 runs 15 residues. CDR3 bases: TGTGCCAGCAGCTTAGATGTCAGGGTATACTATGGCTACACCTTC. This sequence encodes CASSLDVRVYYGYTF.

V is TRBV11-2 and J is TRBJ2-5, with TRBD2 identical over 8 bases. The trim removed 6 bases at V and 0 bases at J, leaving 9 bases unmatched. This CDR3 contains 16 residues. Germline values: CDR1 SGHAT, CDR2 FQNNGV. This CDR3 is CASSGSAGVYQETQYF. CDR3 nucleotide sequence: TGTGCCAGCAGTGGGTCAGCGGGGGTGTACCAAGAGACCCAGTACTTC.

The chain carries TRBV5-6 and TRBJ2-5, with D unresolved. V lost 2 bases to trimming and J lost 1 base, with 9 bases between them. This CDR3 region has 14 residues. Germline V CDR1 and CDR2: SGHDT, YYEEEE. DNA for the CDR3: TGTGCCAGCAGCTTCCTTGACTCCCAAGAGACCCAGTACTTC. Protein: CASSFLDSQETQYF. Complete variable domain (other parts from reference TRBV5-6 and TRBJ2-5): DAGVTQSPTHLIKTRGQQVTLRCSPKSGHDTVSWYQQALGQGPQFIFQYYEEEERQRGNFPDRFSGHQFPNYSSELNVNALLLGDSALYLCASSFLDSQETQYFGPGTRLLVL.

In the case of this clone: This sample also contains other DNA sequences that code for the same CDR3. This sequence joins TRBV5-6 and TRBJ2-7; 9 nucleotides line up with TRBD2. The CDR3 is 16 amino acids. The J segment lost 3 bases and the V segment lost 7 bases, leaving 14 bases of the junction unmatched. CDR1 is SGHDT, CDR2 YYEEEE, per germline. The DNA of the CDR3 is TGTGCCAGCGCTCTGGCCGCGGGGGGGATTAGCTACGAGCAGTACTTC. This encodes CASALAAGGISYEQYF.

This clone was detected only once. The V and J genes are TRBV7-9 and TRBJ2-6; unclear D gene. The length of the CDR3 is 16 residues. V lost 5 bases and J lost 6, with 17 bases in between. The germline V gene has CDR1 SEHNR and CDR2 FQNEAQ (reference sequence). The CDR3, as DNA: TGTGCCAGCAGCCCTGTCGTCGGAACAGAGGCCAACGTCCTGACTTTC. Encoded protein: CASSPVVGTEANVLTF.

V and J are TRBV19 and TRBJ2-7; weak D call: TRBD2 (5 bases). The germline gives CDR1 LNHDA, CDR2 SQIVND (reference sequence). The CDR3 has 13 amino acids. Trimming took 2 bases from V and 4 from J, leaving 9 bases between them. The CDR3 nucleotides read TGTGCCAGTAGTATAATGGGAGCGTACGAGCAGTACTTC. Translated: CASSIMGAYEQYF.

The chain uses TRBV27 and TRBJ1-5; D remains unclear. V shed 2 bases and J shed 2 bases, with 13 bases lying between them. Germline V gene sequence: CDR1 MNHEY, CDR2 SMNVEV (reference sequence). This CDR3 has 16 residues. The CDR3 nucleotides are TGTGCCAGCAGTTTAGCCGATGGCCCAGGCAATCAGCCCCAGCATTTT. Its translation: CASSLADGPGNQPQHF.

The rearrangement links TRBV15 to TRBJ2-1; D is uncertain. V lost 7 bases and J lost 8, with 9 bases in between. The CDR3 consists of 11 residues. The germline gives CDR1 LNHNV, CDR2 YYDKDF (reference sequence). The CDR3 DNA follows: TGTGCCACCATTCACGGTGATGAGCAGTTCTTC. It specifies CATIHGDEQFF.

This chain joins TRBV7-9 and TRBJ1-5; D is perhaps TRBD1 (5 bases). CDR1 is SEHNR, CDR2 FQNEAQ, per germline (reference sequence). The V end lost 0 bases, the J end lost 3 bases, and 6 bases lay between the germline ends. The CDR3 is made up of 14 amino acids. CDR3 sequence reads: CASSLAGDNQPQHF. The CDR3 coding sequence is TGTGCCAGCAGCTTAGCAGGGGACAATCAGCCCCAGCATTTT.

This clone was detected only once. This rearrangement joins TRBV19 to TRBJ1-5; 9 nucleotides match TRBD1. Germline V gene data show CDR1 as LNHDA and CDR2 as SQIVND (reference sequence). The trim removed 5 bases at V and 0 bases at J, leaving 11 bases unmatched. There are 18 residues in the CDR3. DNA of the CDR3: TGTGCCAGTAGTCCGGGACAGGGCAAACATTATAGCAATCAGCCCCAGCATTTT. The encoded protein is CASSPGQGKHYSNQPQHF.

The chain recombines TRBV2 with TRBJ2-1; 9 bases agree with TRBD1. V was pared by 6 bases and J by 5 bases, with 11 bases of the junction left unmatched. This CDR3 is built from 16 residues. Germline V gene data show CDR1 as SNHLY and CDR2 as FYNNEI. This chain's CDR3 is CASSRSTWTGDNEQFF. As DNA, the CDR3 is TGTGCCAGCAGCAGGTCGACGTGGACAGGGGACAATGAGCAGTTCTTC.

V and J are TRBV6-2 or TRBV6-3 and TRBJ1-5; 7 bases agree with TRBD1. The CDR3 covers 14 residues. In germline, CDR1 is MNHEY, CDR2 SVGEGT. V lost 6 bases to trimming and J lost 2 bases; unmatched junction nucleotides: 4. The CDR3 DNA reads as TGTGCCAGCAGCCGAACAGGGGGCAATCAGCCCCAGCATTTT. The encoded protein is CASSRTGGNQPQHF.

V and J are TRBV5-5 and TRBJ2-7; 8 nucleotides agree with TRBD1. Unmatched junction bases numbered 15, after V lost 4 bases and J lost 6 bases. The CDR3 contains 16 residues. Per the germline V gene, CDR1 is SGHKS and CDR2 is YYEKEE (reference sequence). This CDR3 is CASSGQGGVLWTEQYF. The CDR3, as DNA: TGTGCCAGCAGCGGACAGGGCGGGGTCCTTTGGACCGAGCAGTACTTC.

This clone occurred once. The J gene is TRBJ2-1, the V gene TRBV9; D might be TRBD1 (6 bases). CDR3 length: 16 residues. Germline V gene sequence: CDR1 SGDLS, CDR2 YYNGEE. V was trimmed by 0 bases and J by 3 bases, leaving 13 bases between them. This chain's CDR3 is CASSVEGTTIYNEQFF. Here the CDR3 DNA reads TGTGCCAGCAGCGTAGAGGGGACAACAATCTACAATGAGCAGTTCTTC.

The genes are TRBV4-2 and TRBJ1-2; D perhaps matches TRBD1 (6 bases). CDR1 LGHNA and CDR2 YNFKEQ come from the germline V gene. Trimming removed 2 bases at V and 4 bases at J, with 26 bases between. This CDR3 region has 19 residues. DNA for the CDR3: TGTGCCAGCAGCCAACGGGTGCCGGGGGGCAGGGGTTCTTCCTATGGCTACACCTTC. It is translated as CASSQRVPGGRGSSYGYTF.

The chain joins TRBV5-4 to TRBJ2-1; 10 nucleotides line up with TRBD1. Trimming removed 5 bases from V and 8 bases from J; junction bases left unmatched: 10. This CDR3 contains 15 residues. Germline CDR1 is SGHNT and CDR2 is YYREEE (reference sequence). DNA for the CDR3: TGTGCCAGCAGGTACCGGGACAGGGGTTCCCATGAGCAGTTCTTC. This gives the protein CASRYRDRGSHEQFF.

The CDR3 protein is CASSPPPGGRGEKLFF. DNA for the CDR3: TGTGCCAGCAGCCCGCCCCCAGGGGGCCGGGGGGAAAAACTGTTTTTT. The chain is built from TRBV7-9 and TRBJ1-4; TRBD1 agrees at 8 bases. V trimming: 5 bases; J trimming: 8 bases; junction bases outside the gene matches: 13. The CDR3 runs 16 residues. CDR1 is SEHNR, CDR2 FQNEAQ, per germline (reference sequence).

The rearrangement uses TRBV28 and TRBJ2-7; no firm D call. CDR1 MDHEN and CDR2 SYDVKM come from the germline V gene. Trimming took off 1 base at V and 10 bases at J, with 8 bases between the two ends. The CDR3 loop spans 11 amino acids. As DNA, the CDR3 is TGTGCCAGCAGTTTATTTATGTATCAGTACTTC. As protein: CASSLFMYQYF.

The V gene is TRBV7-9, the J gene TRBJ2-7; TRBD1 agrees at 7 bases. The germline V gene has CDR1 SEHNR and CDR2 FQNEAQ (reference sequence). V lost 0 bases, J lost 2 bases, and 1 base stayed unmatched. The CDR3 is 14 amino acids. The CDR3 DNA is TGTGCCAGCAGCTTAGCTGGGACAGCCTACGAGCAGTACTTC. Translation gives CASSLAGTAYEQYF.